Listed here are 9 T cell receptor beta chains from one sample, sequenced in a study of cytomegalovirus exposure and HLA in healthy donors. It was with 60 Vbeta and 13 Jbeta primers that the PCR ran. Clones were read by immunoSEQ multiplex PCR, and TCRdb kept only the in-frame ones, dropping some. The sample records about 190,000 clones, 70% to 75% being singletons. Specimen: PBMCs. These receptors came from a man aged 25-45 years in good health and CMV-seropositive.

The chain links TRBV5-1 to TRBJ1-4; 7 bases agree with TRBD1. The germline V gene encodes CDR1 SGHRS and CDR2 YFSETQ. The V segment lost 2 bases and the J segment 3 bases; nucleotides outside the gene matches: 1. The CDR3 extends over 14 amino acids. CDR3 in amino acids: CASSFGTANEKLFF. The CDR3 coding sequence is TGCGCCAGCAGCTTCGGGACAGCTAATGAAAAACTGTTTTTT.

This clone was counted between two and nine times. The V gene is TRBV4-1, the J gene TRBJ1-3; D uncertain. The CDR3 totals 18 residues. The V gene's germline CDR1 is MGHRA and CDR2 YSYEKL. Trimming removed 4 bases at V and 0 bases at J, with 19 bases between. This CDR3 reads CASSLISPRGLSGNTIYF. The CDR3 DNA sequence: TGCGCCAGCAGCCTGATCTCTCCGAGAGGGCTCTCTGGAAACACCATATATTTT.

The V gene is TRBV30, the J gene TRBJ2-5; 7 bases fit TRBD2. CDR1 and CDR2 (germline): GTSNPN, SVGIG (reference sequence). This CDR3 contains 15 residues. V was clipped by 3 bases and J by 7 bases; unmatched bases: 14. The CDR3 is CAWRPPGAGVGTQYF. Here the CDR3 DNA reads TGTGCCTGGAGGCCCCCCGGGGCGGGAGTAGGGACCCAGTACTTC. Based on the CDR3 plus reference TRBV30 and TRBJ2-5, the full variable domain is SQTIHQWPATLVQPVGSPLSLECTVEGTSNPNLYWYRQAAGRGLQLLFYSVGIGQISSEVPQNLSASRPQDRQFILSSKKLLLSDSGFYLCAWRPPGAGVGTQYFGPGTRLLVL.

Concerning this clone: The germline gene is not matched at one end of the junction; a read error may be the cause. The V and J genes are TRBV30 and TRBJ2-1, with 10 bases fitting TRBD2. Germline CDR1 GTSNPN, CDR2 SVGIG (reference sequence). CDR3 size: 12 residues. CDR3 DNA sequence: TGTGCCTGGAGTGATTCTAGCGGGAGACGGGTCTTC. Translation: CAWSDSSGRRVF.

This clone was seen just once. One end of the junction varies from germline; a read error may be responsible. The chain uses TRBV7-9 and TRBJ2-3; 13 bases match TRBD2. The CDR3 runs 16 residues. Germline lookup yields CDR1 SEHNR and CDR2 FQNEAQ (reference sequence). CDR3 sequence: CSSSLLTSGRTDTQYF. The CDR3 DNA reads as TGTTCCAGCAGCCTCCTGACTAGCGGGAGGACAGATACGCAGTATTTT.

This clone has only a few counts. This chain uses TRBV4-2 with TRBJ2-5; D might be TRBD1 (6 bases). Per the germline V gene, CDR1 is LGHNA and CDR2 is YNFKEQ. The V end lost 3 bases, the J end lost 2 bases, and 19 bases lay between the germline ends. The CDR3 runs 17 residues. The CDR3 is CASSHLQGRSGQETQYF. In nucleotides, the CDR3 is TGTGCCAGCAGCCACCTACAGGGTAGGTCCGGACAAGAGACCCAGTACTTC.

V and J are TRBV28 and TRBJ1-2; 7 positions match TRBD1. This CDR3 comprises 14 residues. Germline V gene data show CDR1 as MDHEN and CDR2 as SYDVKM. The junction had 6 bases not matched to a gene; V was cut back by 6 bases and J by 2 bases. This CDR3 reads CASSPGTENYGYTF. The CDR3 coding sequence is TGTGCCAGCAGCCCAGGGACAGAGAACTATGGCTACACCTTC.

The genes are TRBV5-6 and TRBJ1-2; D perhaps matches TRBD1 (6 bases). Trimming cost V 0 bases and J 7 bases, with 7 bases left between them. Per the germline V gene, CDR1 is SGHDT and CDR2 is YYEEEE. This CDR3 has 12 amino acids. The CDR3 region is CASSLGGRGYTF. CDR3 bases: TGTGCCAGCAGCTTGGGGGGGCGTGGCTACACCTTC.

The CDR3 region has the DNA TGTGCCAGCAGCCCGGATCGGGTGGGTGGCGAGCAGTACTTC. Its translation is CASSPDRVGGEQYF. The J gene is TRBJ2-7, the V gene TRBV11-2; unclear D gene. The V and J ends lost 5 bases and 6 bases respectively, with 17 bases between them. CDR3 length: 14 amino acids. Per germline, CDR1 SGHAT and CDR2 FQNNGV.